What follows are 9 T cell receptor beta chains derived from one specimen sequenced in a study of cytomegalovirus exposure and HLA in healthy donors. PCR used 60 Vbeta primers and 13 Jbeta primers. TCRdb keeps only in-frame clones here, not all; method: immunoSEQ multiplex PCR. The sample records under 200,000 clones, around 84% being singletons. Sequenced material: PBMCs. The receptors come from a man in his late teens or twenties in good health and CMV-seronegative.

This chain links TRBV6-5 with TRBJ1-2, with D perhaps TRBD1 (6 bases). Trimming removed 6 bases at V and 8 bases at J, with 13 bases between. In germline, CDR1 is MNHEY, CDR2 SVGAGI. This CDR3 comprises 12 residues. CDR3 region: CASSRGAGGYTF. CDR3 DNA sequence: TGTGCCAGCAGCCGGGGGGCCGGGGGCTACACCTTC.

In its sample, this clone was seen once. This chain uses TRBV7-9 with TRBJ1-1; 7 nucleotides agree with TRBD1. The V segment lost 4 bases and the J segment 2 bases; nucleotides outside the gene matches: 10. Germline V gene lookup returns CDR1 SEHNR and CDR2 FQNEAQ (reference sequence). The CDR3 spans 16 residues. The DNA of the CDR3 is TGTGCCAGCAGCTCCACCGAAACAGGGGTTAACACTGAAGCTTTCTTT. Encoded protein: CASSSTETGVNTEAFF.

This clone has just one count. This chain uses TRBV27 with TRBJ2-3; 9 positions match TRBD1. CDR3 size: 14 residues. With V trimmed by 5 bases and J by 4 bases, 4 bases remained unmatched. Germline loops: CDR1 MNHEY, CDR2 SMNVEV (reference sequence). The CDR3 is CASSRGTGPDTQYF. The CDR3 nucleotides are TGTGCCAGCAGTAGGGGGACAGGGCCAGATACGCAGTATTTT.

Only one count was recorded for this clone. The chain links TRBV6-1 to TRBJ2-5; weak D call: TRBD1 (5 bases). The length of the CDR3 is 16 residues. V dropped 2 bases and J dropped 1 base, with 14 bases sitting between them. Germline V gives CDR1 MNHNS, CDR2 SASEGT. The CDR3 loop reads CASSELVGTGQETQYF. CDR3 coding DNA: TGTGCCAGCAGTGAACTTGTCGGTACAGGCCAAGAGACCCAGTACTTC.

The CDR3 here is CASSFDLGLAGWKGTDTQYF. The DNA for the CDR3 is TGTGCCAGCAGTTTCGACTTGGGACTAGCCGGGTGGAAGGGCACAGATACGCAGTATTTT. The chain couples TRBV27 to TRBJ2-3, with 9 bases aligning to TRBD2. The germline V gene encodes CDR1 MNHEY and CDR2 SMNVEV (reference sequence). V lost 3 bases to trimming and J lost 1 base; unmatched junction nucleotides: 17. The CDR3 is made up of 20 amino acids.

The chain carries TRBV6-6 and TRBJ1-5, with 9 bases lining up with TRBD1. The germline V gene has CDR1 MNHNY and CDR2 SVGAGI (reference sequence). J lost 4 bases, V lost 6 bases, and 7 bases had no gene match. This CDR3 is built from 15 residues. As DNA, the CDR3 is TGTGCCAGCAGGCAAGGACAGGGGAGGAATCAGCCCCAGCATTTT. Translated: CASRQGQGRNQPQHF.

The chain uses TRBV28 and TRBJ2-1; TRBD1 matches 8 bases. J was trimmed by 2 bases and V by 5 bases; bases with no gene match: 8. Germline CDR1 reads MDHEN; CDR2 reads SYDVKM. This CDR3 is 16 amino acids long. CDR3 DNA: TGTGCCAGCAGTACACACCGACAGGGGCCCTACAATGAGCAGTTCTTC. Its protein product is CASSTHRQGPYNEQFF.

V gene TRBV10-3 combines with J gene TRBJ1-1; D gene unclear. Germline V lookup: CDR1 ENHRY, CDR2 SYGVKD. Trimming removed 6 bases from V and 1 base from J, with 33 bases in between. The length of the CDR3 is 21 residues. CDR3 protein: CAISGPGEVNLTQPSNTEAFF. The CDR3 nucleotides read TGTGCCATCAGCGGTCCTGGGGAGGTCAACCTGACGCAACCGTCGAACACTGAAGCTTTCTTT.

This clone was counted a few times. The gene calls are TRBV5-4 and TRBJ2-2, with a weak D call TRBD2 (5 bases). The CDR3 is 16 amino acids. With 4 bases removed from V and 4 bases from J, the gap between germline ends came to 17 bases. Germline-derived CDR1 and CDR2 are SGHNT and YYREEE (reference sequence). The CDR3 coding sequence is TGTGCCAGCAGCCCTGAGCCGGCGGGTACCACCGGGGAGCTGTTTTTT. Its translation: CASSPEPAGTTGELFF. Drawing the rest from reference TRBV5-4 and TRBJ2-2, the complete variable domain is ETGVTQSPTHLIKTRGQQVTLRCSSQSGHNTVSWYQQALGQGPQFIFQYYREEENGRGNFPPRFSGLQFPNYSSELNVNALELDDSALYLCASSPEPAGTTGELFFGEGSRLTVL.